These 27 T cell receptor beta chains share one sample of origin, sequenced in a study of PD-L1 blockade in urothelial cancer. Time point in this sample: pretreatment peripheral blood. TCRdb keeps only in-frame clones here, not all; method: immunoSEQ multiplex PCR. This table has tens of thousands of clones, about nine tenths appearing once. The sequenced sample was PBMCs, obtained around atezolizumab (anti-PD-L1) treatment. All receptors derive from a man aged 70-80 years with urothelial cancer.

The J gene is TRBJ2-2, the V gene TRBV5-1; the match to TRBD1 covers 10 bases. CDR3 length: 17 amino acids. Germline loops: CDR1 SGHRS, CDR2 YFSETQ. J gave up 2 bases and V 4 bases, and 8 bases lay outside the gene matches. Here the CDR3 DNA reads TGCGCCAGCAGCCAGGGACAGGGGCGGCTAAACACCGGGGAGCTGTTTTTT. Residues: CASSQGQGRLNTGELFF.

This chain links TRBV10-2 with TRBJ1-1; TRBD1 matches at 7 bases. V shed 3 bases, J shed 11 bases, and the junction held 6 bases outside the gene matches. The CDR3 totals 12 residues. CDR1 and CDR2 from the germline V gene are WSHSY and SAAADI. DNA of the CDR3: TGCGCCAGCAGTGAAGGGGACAGAAGGGCTTTCTTT. The encoded protein is CASSEGDRRAFF.

The J gene is TRBJ1-1, the V gene TRBV19; TRBD1 is a possible D gene (6 bases). Germline CDR1 LNHDA, CDR2 SQIVND (reference sequence). This CDR3 has 14 amino acids. V dropped 4 bases and J dropped 3 bases, with 12 bases sitting between them. CDR3 region: CASSTGDRDTEAFF. The DNA of the CDR3 is TGTGCCAGTAGTACAGGGGATAGGGACACTGAAGCTTTCTTT.

The J gene is TRBJ2-7, the V gene TRBV6-5, with D tentatively TRBD2 (5 bases). The CDR3 runs to 15 residues. The germline V gene encodes CDR1 MNHEY and CDR2 SVGAGI. Trimming removed 6 bases from V and 2 bases from J, with 17 bases in between. CDR3 DNA: TGTGCCAGCAGCTCTGTGGGGAGCTACCCCTACGAGCAGTACTTC. It translates to CASSSVGSYPYEQYF.

The V and J genes are TRBV11-2 and TRBJ1-4, with TRBD1 matching 7 bases. The CDR3 extends over 15 amino acids. Germline V gene data show CDR1 as SGHAT and CDR2 as FQNNGV. With V trimmed by 5 bases and J by 8 bases, 11 bases remained unmatched. CDR3 DNA sequence: TGTGCCAGCAGCCTCCACAGGGGCCAGGAGGAAAAACTGTTTTTT. Its protein product is CASSLHRGQEEKLFF.

This chain links TRBV7-8 with TRBJ2-6; 8 nucleotides line up with TRBD1. The CDR3 loop spans 16 amino acids. Trimming at V came to 2 bases and at J to 4 bases, leaving 4 bases not matched to a gene. Germline V gene lookup returns CDR1 SGHVS and CDR2 FQNEAQ. CDR3 nucleotide sequence: TGTGCCAGCAGCTTAACAGGGGGGTTCGGGGCCAACGTCCTGACTTTC. Protein product: CASSLTGGFGANVLTF.

V gene TRBV9 combines with J gene TRBJ2-1, with D possibly matching TRBD2 (6 bases). Germline V gives CDR1 SGDLS, CDR2 YYNGEE. The CDR3 contains 15 residues. V lost 4 bases and J 4 bases, leaving 15 bases between the germline ends. The CDR3 region is CASSPGTPTYNEQFF. The DNA for the CDR3 is TGTGCCAGCAGCCCTGGGACTCCTACTTACAATGAGCAGTTCTTC.

The V gene is TRBV5-8, the J gene TRBJ2-7, with 11 positions matching TRBD1. V trimming: 3 bases; J trimming: 6 bases; junction bases outside the gene matches: 5. Germline CDR1 reads SGHTS; CDR2 reads YDEGEE. This CDR3 contains 14 residues. CDR3 in DNA: TGTGCCAGCAGCTGGGACAGGGGGAGGTCCGAGCAGTACTTC. This sequence encodes CASSWDRGRSEQYF.

The gene calls are TRBV19 and TRBJ2-1; no clear D gene. Between the trimmed V and J ends, which lost 2 bases and 0 bases, there was a span of 8 bases. This CDR3 has 15 amino acids. Germline V lookup: CDR1 LNHDA, CDR2 SQIVND (reference sequence). The CDR3 loop is CASSIPLSSYNEQFF. CDR3 nucleotides: TGTGCCAGTAGTATACCGCTTAGCTCCTACAATGAGCAGTTCTTC.

In DNA form, the CDR3 reads TGTGCCAGCAGCCCGGTAGGGGGGGGGACGTACCAAGAGACCCAGTACTTC. Translation gives CASSPVGGGTYQETQYF. The V and J genes are TRBV4-2 and TRBJ2-5, with D possibly TRBD2 on 7 matching bases. CDR3 length: 17 residues. In germline, CDR1 is LGHNA, CDR2 YNFKEQ. Trimming cost V 4 bases and J 0 bases, with 18 bases left between them.

The gene calls are TRBV25-1 and TRBJ1-1; a possible D gene is TRBD1 (5 bases). V was clipped by 6 bases and J by 2 bases, with 13 bases between them. Germline loops: CDR1 MGHDK, CDR2 SYGVNS. The CDR3 covers 14 residues. As DNA, the CDR3 is TGTGCCAGCAGGACCCTGGGGGGTAACACTGAAGCTTTCTTT. This sequence encodes CASRTLGGNTEAFF.

The rearrangement uses TRBV6-6 and TRBJ2-2, with 9 bases identical to TRBD2. This CDR3 is built from 16 residues. The germline V gene encodes CDR1 MNHNY and CDR2 SVGAGI (reference sequence). V shed 5 bases and J 2 bases; nucleotides not matched to a gene: 6. The CDR3 region is CASSKLAGVNTGELFF. In DNA, the CDR3 is TGTGCCAGCAGTAAACTAGCGGGCGTTAACACCGGGGAGCTGTTTTTT.

The chain joins TRBV6-1 to TRBJ1-2; D gene ambiguous. Germline CDR1 MNHNS, CDR2 SASEGT. This CDR3 is built from 13 residues. Trimming took off 6 bases at V and 5 bases at J, with 13 bases between the two ends. This CDR3 is CASRSSGGYGYTF. The CDR3 coding sequence is TGTGCCAGCAGATCCTCAGGCGGGTATGGCTACACCTTC.

The V call is TRBV28, the J call TRBJ2-2; D might be TRBD1 (6 bases). The CDR3 contains 15 residues. V was shortened by 4 bases and J by 1 base, with 10 bases between the two germline ends. Germline CDR1 reads MDHEN; CDR2 reads SYDVKM. CDR3 DNA: TGTGCCAGCAGTTCTGGGGGACAGAACACCGGGGAGCTGTTTTTT. This codes for CASSSGGQNTGELFF. Full variable domain (missing parts from reference TRBV28 and TRBJ2-2): DVKVTQSSRYLVKRTGEKVFLECVQDMDHENMFWYRQDPGLGLRLIYFSYDVKMKEKGDIPEGYSVSREKKERFSLILESASTNQTSMYLCASSSGGQNTGELFFGEGSRLTVL.

The gene calls are TRBV5-6 and TRBJ2-1, with 13 bases matching TRBD2. Trimming took 2 bases from V and 9 from J; bases not matched to a gene: 5. Germline V gene lookup returns CDR1 SGHDT and CDR2 YYEEEE. The CDR3 consists of 15 residues. In nucleotides, the CDR3 is TGTGCCAGCAGCTTCGGACTAGCGGGAGAGGGTGAGCAGTTCTTC. Translation gives CASSFGLAGEGEQFF.

The chain employs TRBV6-5 and TRBJ1-3; maybe TRBD1 (5 bases). Deletions cut 2 bases from V and 4 bases from J, with 15 bases between. CDR3 length: 16 amino acids. Germline V gives CDR1 MNHEY, CDR2 SVGAGI. The CDR3 region is CASSYQLGGPGNTIYF. CDR3 nucleotides: TGTGCCAGCAGTTACCAGCTGGGGGGTCCCGGAAACACCATATATTTT.

The chain recombines TRBV5-1 with TRBJ2-7, with a weak D call TRBD1 (6 bases). V was shortened by 9 bases and J by 3 bases, with 22 bases between the two germline ends. CDR1 and CDR2 from the germline V gene are SGHRS and YFSETQ. This CDR3 is built from 15 residues. CDR3 DNA sequence: TGCGCCAAACCCCAAAATACGACAGGTTACTACGAGCAGTACTTC. Its translation is CAKPQNTTGYYEQYF.

V gene TRBV28 combines with J gene TRBJ2-7; D remains unclear. The CDR3 extends over 14 amino acids. Trimming shortened V by 7 bases and J by 7 bases, and 20 bases separated the two germline ends. The germline V gene encodes CDR1 MDHEN and CDR2 SYDVKM. This CDR3 is CASTRLNPSAEQYF. Written as DNA, the CDR3 is TGTGCCAGCACCCGACTCAACCCCTCGGCGGAGCAGTACTTC. The whole variable domain, remainder taken from reference TRBV28 and TRBJ2-7, is DVKVTQSSRYLVKRTGEKVFLECVQDMDHENMFWYRQDPGLGLRLIYFSYDVKMKEKGDIPEGYSVSREKKERFSLILESASTNQTSMYLCASTRLNPSAEQYFGPGTRLTVT.

V usage is TRBV27 and J usage is TRBJ1-1, with 8 nucleotides matching TRBD1. The CDR3 sequence is 15 residues long. With 6 bases clipped from V and 1 base from J, the junction kept 7 bases outside the gene matches. Germline CDR1 MNHEY, CDR2 SMNVEV (reference sequence). DNA for the CDR3: TGTGCCAGCAGCACCCTTGGACAGGGGAACACTGAAGCTTTCTTT. Translating it yields CASSTLGQGNTEAFF.

V and J are TRBV6-4 and TRBJ2-7; 12 nucleotides agree with TRBD2. J was trimmed by 0 bases and V by 2 bases; bases with no gene match: 5. The CDR3 consists of 17 residues. Germline V CDR1 and CDR2: MRHNA, SNTAGT. The CDR3 region has the DNA TGTGCCAGCAGTGACCCTACTAGCGGGAGGATCTCCTACGAGCAGTACTTC. This translates into CASSDPTSGRISYEQYF.

The chain joins TRBV29-1 to TRBJ2-5, with a tentative D call TRBD1 (5 bases). V was trimmed by 4 bases and J by 2 bases, leaving 8 bases between them. The CDR3 spans 12 residues. Per the germline V gene, CDR1 is SQVTM and CDR2 is ANQGSEA. This CDR3 is CSVGSGQETQYF. The CDR3 coding sequence is TGCAGCGTTGGATCAGGGCAAGAGACCCAGTACTTC.

This clone was seen just once. The gene calls are TRBV5-1 and TRBJ2-2; 8 nucleotides align to TRBD1. CDR3 length: 16 residues. Trimming took 4 bases from V and 6 from J; bases not matched to a gene: 11. CDR1 and CDR2 from the germline V gene are SGHRS and YFSETQ. The CDR3 nucleotides are TGCGCCAGCAGCCATTTCGACAGGGGCGTACCCGGGGAGCTGTTTTTT. Its translation is CASSHFDRGVPGELFF.

The chain has TRBV7-9 and TRBJ2-7; TRBD2 might be the D (6 bases). Trimming took 3 bases from V and 3 from J, leaving 12 bases between them. The CDR3 contains 14 residues. Germline V gene sequence: CDR1 SEHNR, CDR2 FQNEAQ (reference sequence). The CDR3: CASSFMGGGYEQYF. In DNA form, the CDR3 reads TGTGCCAGCAGCTTCATGGGAGGAGGCTACGAGCAGTACTTC.

This rearrangement joins TRBV5-1 to TRBJ2-2; TRBD2 is a possible D gene (6 bases). Germline V gene data show CDR1 as SGHRS and CDR2 as YFSETQ. Trimming left V 0 bases short and J 7 bases short, with 10 bases between. The CDR3 runs 14 residues. For the CDR3, the DNA is TGCGCCAGCAGCTTGGATCTAGCGAGCGGGGAGCTGTTTTTT. Its translation is CASSLDLASGELFF.

V gene TRBV2 combines with J gene TRBJ2-5; 7 bases agree with TRBD1. Germline lookup yields CDR1 SNHLY and CDR2 FYNNEI. Losses at the gene ends were 7 bases for V and 4 bases for J; bases not matched to a gene: 6. The CDR3 contains 13 residues. CDR3 sequence: CASTQTGSETQYF. The CDR3 DNA follows: TGTGCCAGCACTCAGACAGGGTCAGAGACCCAGTACTTC.

The V gene is TRBV5-1, the J gene TRBJ1-1, with 12 bases fitting TRBD1. The CDR3 has 17 amino acids. From germline, CDR1 is SGHRS and CDR2 YFSETQ. V lost 2 bases and J lost 2; bases outside the gene matches: 7. CDR3 DNA: TGCGCCAGCAGCTTTTTGATGGGGACAGGGGGCAACACTGAAGCTTTCTTT. Encoded protein: CASSFLMGTGGNTEAFF.

This clone was observed once. The gene calls are TRBV29-1 and TRBJ1-2, with D perhaps TRBD1 (6 bases). CDR1 is SQVTM, CDR2 ANQGSEA, per germline. This CDR3 comprises 12 residues. Trimming cost V 7 bases and J 2 bases, with 11 bases left between them. The CDR3 reads CSAGTRNYGYTF. The CDR3 nucleotides read TGCAGCGCCGGGACACGAAACTATGGCTACACCTTC. The variable domain in full, completed from reference TRBV29-1 and TRBJ1-2, reads SAVISQKPSRDICQRGTSLTIQCQVDSQVTMMFWYRQQPGQSLTLIATANQGSEATYESGFVIDKFPISRPNLTFSTLTVSNMSPEDSSIYLCSAGTRNYGYTFGSGTRLTVV.